What follows are 18 T cell receptor beta chains derived from one specimen sequenced in a study of cytomegalovirus exposure and HLA in healthy donors. Vbeta (60) and Jbeta (13) primers were used in the PCR. Profiling relied on immunoSEQ multiplex PCR, and the TCRdb table lists in-frame clones only, not all of them. This table holds around 150,000 clones, around four fifths found once. Sample: PBMCs. The receptors come from a man in his forties in good health and CMV-seronegative.

The chain joins TRBV9 to TRBJ1-2, with 10 bases that match TRBD1. Trimming removed 2 bases from V and 8 bases from J; junction bases left unmatched: 3. The CDR3 covers 13 residues. CDR1 and CDR2 (germline): SGDLS, YYNGEE. CDR3 sequence: CASSVGTGDGYTF. Here the CDR3 DNA reads TGTGCCAGCAGCGTTGGGACAGGGGACGGCTACACCTTC.

The chain recombines TRBV5-4 with TRBJ2-5; 9 bases fit TRBD2. The germline V gene has CDR1 SGHNT and CDR2 YYREEE (reference sequence). CDR3 size: 16 residues. J gave up 2 bases and V 5 bases, and 10 bases lay outside the gene matches. The CDR3 region is CASSMTSGRGQETQYF. CDR3 bases: TGTGCCAGCAGTATGACTAGCGGACGCGGGCAAGAGACCCAGTACTTC.

This chain links TRBV4-1 with TRBJ1-5; D uncertain. Looked up from germline, CDR1 is MGHRA and CDR2 is YSYEKL. V was clipped by 5 bases and J by 1 base, with 9 bases between them. The CDR3 totals 14 residues. In DNA, the CDR3 is TGCGCCAGCAGCGGCCAGTGGAGCAATCAGCCCCAGCATTTT. Translation: CASSGQWSNQPQHF.

J is TRBJ1-6 and V is TRBV28; 7 positions match TRBD1. Germline lookup yields CDR1 MDHEN and CDR2 SYDVKM. The CDR3 length is 15 residues. V was clipped by 6 bases and J by 6 bases; unmatched bases: 8. This CDR3 reads CASRPDREANSPLHF. The DNA for the CDR3 is TGTGCCAGCAGACCCGACAGGGAAGCTAATTCACCCCTCCACTTT. Filled out from reference TRBV28 and TRBJ1-6, the complete variable domain reads DVKVTQSSRYLVKRTGEKVFLECVQDMDHENMFWYRQDPGLGLRLIYFSYDVKMKEKGDIPEGYSVSREKKERFSLILESASTNQTSMYLCASRPDREANSPLHFGNGTRLTVT.

The V and J genes are TRBV7-9 and TRBJ2-1, with 10 bases fitting TRBD2. Germline V gene sequence: CDR1 SEHNR, CDR2 FQNEAQ (reference sequence). The CDR3 sequence is 17 residues long. The trim removed 0 bases at V and 3 bases at J, leaving 5 bases unmatched. As DNA, the CDR3 is TGTGCCAGCAGCTTAGCAACCGGGACTAGCGACTACAATGAGCAGTTCTTC. The encoded protein is CASSLATGTSDYNEQFF.

The chain employs TRBV7-2 and TRBJ1-4; no clear D. V lost 2 bases to trimming and J lost 8 bases, with 15 bases between them. Looked up from germline, CDR1 is SGHTA and CDR2 is FQGNSA. This CDR3 contains 15 residues. The CDR3 bases are TGTGCCAGCAGCTTAACGCCCCACGGGAACGAAAAACTGTTTTTT. Translated, it gives CASSLTPHGNEKLFF.

The chain is built from TRBV27 and TRBJ1-2, with D unclear. Germline assignment: CDR1 MNHEY and CDR2 SMNVEV (reference sequence). The V and J ends lost 3 bases and 4 bases respectively, with 9 bases between them. This CDR3 is 13 amino acids long. The CDR3: CASSFRGAYGYTF. The DNA for the CDR3 is TGTGCCAGCAGTTTTCGGGGAGCCTATGGCTACACCTTC.

The chain carries TRBV11-2 and TRBJ2-2, with TRBD2 matching over 11 bases. Germline CDR1 is SGHAT and CDR2 is FQNNGV. This CDR3 has 16 residues. J gave up 5 bases and V 3 bases, and 5 bases lay outside the gene matches. CDR3 DNA: TGTGCCAGCAGCTTGCTAGCGGGGGGAGGGACCGGGGAGCTGTTTTTT. Translated, it gives CASSLLAGGGTGELFF.

About this clone itself: This sample includes further DNA sequences coding for the same CDR3. This chain uses TRBV29-1 with TRBJ1-2; D is undetermined. The CDR3 contains 16 residues. Looked up from germline, CDR1 is SQVTM and CDR2 is ANQGSEA. With 1 base removed from V and 3 bases from J, the gap between germline ends came to 18 bases. CDR3 sequence reads: CSVEAYIPGPDYGYTF. The CDR3 DNA is TGCAGCGTTGAAGCTTACATCCCAGGTCCCGACTATGGCTACACCTTC.

This rearrangement joins TRBV4-1 to TRBJ1-5; no clear D. The CDR3 runs 14 residues. With 0 bases removed from V and 2 bases from J, the gap between germline ends came to 5 bases. CDR1 MGHRA and CDR2 YSYEKL come from the germline V gene. The CDR3 sequence is CASSQDQGNQPQHF. CDR3 nucleotides: TGCGCCAGCAGCCAAGATCAGGGCAATCAGCCCCAGCATTTT.

The chain links TRBV7-6 to TRBJ2-2, with 9 nucleotides matching TRBD1. CDR3 length: 16 residues. Losses at the gene ends were 5 bases for V and 5 bases for J; bases not matched to a gene: 9. The germline V gene encodes CDR1 SGHVS and CDR2 FNYEAQ. The CDR3 here is CASSLRTGANTGELFF. The DNA for the CDR3 is TGTGCCAGCAGCCTCCGGACAGGGGCCAATACCGGGGAGCTGTTTTTT. Complete variable domain (other parts from reference TRBV7-6 and TRBJ2-2): GAGVSQSPRYKVTKRGQDVALRCDPISGHVSLYWYRQALGQGPEFLTYFNYEAQQDKSGLPNDRFSAERPEGSISTLTIQRTEQRDSAMYRCASSLRTGANTGELFFGEGSRLTVL.

The CDR3 protein is CASSLDSGLAGSNEQYF. Here the CDR3 DNA reads TGTGCCAGCAGCTTAGATTCGGGACTAGCGGGATCCAACGAGCAGTACTTC. The chain joins TRBV11-3 to TRBJ2-7, with 13 bases matching TRBD2. Looked up from germline, CDR1 is SGHNT and CDR2 is YENEEA. The J segment lost 5 bases and the V segment lost 0 bases, leaving 7 bases of the junction unmatched. This CDR3 contains 17 residues.

The chain uses TRBV7-9 and TRBJ2-6; a weak D match, TRBD1 (6 bases). This CDR3 spans 19 amino acids. Germline V gene data show CDR1 as SEHNR and CDR2 as FQNEAQ (reference sequence). The V and J ends lost 2 bases and 0 bases respectively, with 17 bases between them. CDR3 amino acids: CASSLNGQLDFSGANVLTF. DNA of the CDR3: TGTGCCAGCAGCTTAAACGGACAGCTGGACTTCTCTGGGGCCAACGTCCTGACTTTC.

This rearrangement joins TRBV11-2 to TRBJ1-2; no clear D. The germline V gene encodes CDR1 SGHAT and CDR2 FQNNGV. Between the trimmed V and J ends, which lost 4 bases and 3 bases, there was a span of 9 bases. This CDR3 has 13 amino acids. CDR3 bases: TGTGCCAGCAGCTCCGTCCGCGACTATGGCTACACCTTC. It is translated as CASSSVRDYGYTF.

The genes are TRBV7-2 and TRBJ1-6; TRBD1 might be the D (5 bases). Between the trimmed V and J ends, which lost 6 bases and 4 bases, there was a span of 16 bases. The CDR3 has 16 residues. In germline, CDR1 is SGHTA, CDR2 FQGNSA. In nucleotides, the CDR3 is TGTGCCAGCAGTATCCAGGAGACAGATTATAATTCACCCCTCCACTTT. Protein: CASSIQETDYNSPLHF. Based on the CDR3 plus reference TRBV7-2 and TRBJ1-6, the full variable domain is GAGVSQSPSNKVTEKGKDVELRCDPISGHTALYWYRQSLGQGLEFLIYFQGNSAPDKSGLPSDRFSAERTGGSVSTLTIQRTQQEDSAVYLCASSIQETDYNSPLHFGNGTRLTVT.

This chain links TRBV4-3 with TRBJ2-2; TRBD2 matches 9 bases. Trimming took 6 bases from V and 8 from J; bases not matched to a gene: 13. CDR1 is LGHNA, CDR2 YSLEER, per germline. There are 16 residues in the CDR3. The CDR3 DNA reads as TGCGCCAGCAGTACTTTTGCGGCTAGCGGGAAGGGGGAGCTGTTTTTT. Its protein product is CASSTFAASGKGELFF.

The J gene is TRBJ2-3, the V gene TRBV9, with 13 nucleotides matching TRBD2. The CDR3 consists of 16 residues. The germline V gene encodes CDR1 SGDLS and CDR2 YYNGEE. With 4 bases clipped from V and 6 bases from J, the junction kept 8 bases outside the gene matches. In nucleotides, the CDR3 is TGTGCCAGCAGCATCTTGACTAGCGGGGGGCTGGATACGCAGTATTTT. It translates to CASSILTSGGLDTQYF.

This chain connects TRBV27 to TRBJ2-7, with TRBD1 identical over 10 bases. V was clipped by 4 bases and J by 3 bases; unmatched bases: 12. This CDR3 spans 17 amino acids. Germline CDR1 and CDR2: MNHEY and SMNVEV (reference sequence). The CDR3 sequence is CASSSPPDRGKLYEQYF. DNA of the CDR3: TGTGCCAGCAGTTCGCCCCCGGACAGGGGGAAGCTCTACGAGCAGTACTTC.